What follows describes a single TCR beta chain. No cognate antigen has been identified for it. The record originates from a study of T cells in severe cutaneous drug reactions (dated by TCRdb to the late 2010s). The study in broad terms: Patients were recruited between about 2011 and 2018 from Taiwan, Thailand and a European registry network. To build the libraries, iRepertoire multiplex PCR was used, and the authors pointed to a comparison in which iRepertoire and 5' RACE methods, with or without UMI, captured abundant clonotypes similarly. Enrollment was limited to patients whose SJS/TEN or DRESS diagnosis was probable or definite according to RegiSCAR criteria. Biological samples, such as blister fluids/cells and PBMC, were collected from patients during the acute or recovery stage. The Naranjo algorithm and the ALDEN drug causality algorithm were used to assign the culprit drug. The study combined bulk TCR sequencing with single-cell sequencing, quantitative PCR validation, functional assays and transgenic mouse experiments.

For both bulk and single-cell sequencing, libraries were prepared with the iRepertoire multiplex PCR system and TCR subtype-specific primers. Multiplex PCR with primers aimed at the V, D and J gene regions produced the bulk TCR beta libraries. Each sample contributed roughly 100-550 ng of RNA as input for preparing the bulk TCR library. An Illumina MiSeq was used to sequence bulk TCR beta amplicons. On the study's bioinformatics: Sample misassignments and low-quality sequencing reads were removed through quality control steps. The amino acids lying between the V-gene Y[YFLI]C motif and the J-segment [FW]GXGT motif were defined as CDR3. TRBV and TRBJ gene assignments and CDR3 clonotypes followed the IMGT database. For each sample, TRBV expression was normalized against the mean for the same gene in PBMC from more than 40 healthy donors. Through TCRdb reprocessing, the reads give one entry per CDR3 protein sequence; DNA is omitted. The authors' filters were not applied to this entry. This sample's table contains tens of thousands of distinct CDR3 sequences. Approximately 7% of the sample is in the top ten clones.

What the authors observed across the whole study: A public TCRbeta CDR3 was found in all seven CBZ-SJS/TEN blister samples (mean about 13%) but was undetectable or scarce in tolerant-control and healthy-donor PBMC. A strong increase in TRBV12-4 usage was observed in CBZ-SJS/TEN patients, with averages of roughly 32% in blister cells and 4.5% to 5.5% in PBMC. According to the authors, further study is still needed to determine whether the public TCR generalizes to SJS/TEN caused by other drugs.

Based on the germline V gene, the CDR1 and CDR2 sequences are SNHLY and FYNNEI. Measured from the cysteine to the phenylalanine, the CDR3 is 14 residues long. No DNA has been recorded. The donors whose samples were sequenced had carbamazepine-induced Stevens-Johnson syndrome or toxic epidermal necrolysis (CBZ-SJS/TEN). The peripheral blood repertoires were obtained from CBZ-SJS/TEN patients of Han Chinese origin (roughly 5) and European origin (roughly six). To look for drug-specific clonotypes, next-generation sequencing was used to profile the T cell receptor repertoires of patients with drug-induced severe cutaneous adverse reactions. The RNA was isolated from either blister cells of skin lesions or peripheral blood mononuclear cells.

This receptor chain uses TRBV2 and TRBJ2-1. This receptor was taken from a human donor with toxic epidermal necrolysis, a severe cutaneous drug reaction. Input material: PBMCs. The CDR3 region: CASSEAGSYNEQFF.